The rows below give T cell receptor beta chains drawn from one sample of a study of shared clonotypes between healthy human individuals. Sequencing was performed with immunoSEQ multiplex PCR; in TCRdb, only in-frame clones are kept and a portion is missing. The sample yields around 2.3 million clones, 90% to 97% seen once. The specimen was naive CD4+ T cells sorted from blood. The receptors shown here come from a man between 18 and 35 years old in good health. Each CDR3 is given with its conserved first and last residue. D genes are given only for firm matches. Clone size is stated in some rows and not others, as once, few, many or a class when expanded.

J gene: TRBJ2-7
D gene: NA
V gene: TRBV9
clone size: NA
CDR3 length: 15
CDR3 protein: CASSVHGLHTYEQYF
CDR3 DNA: TGTGCCAGCAGCGTACACGGCCTCCACACCTACGAGCAGTACTTC

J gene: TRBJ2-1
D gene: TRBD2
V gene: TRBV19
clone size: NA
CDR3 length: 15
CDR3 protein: CASTPSGGAFSEQFF
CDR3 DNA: TGTGCCAGTACCCCATCCGGGGGGGCCTTTAGTGAGCAGTTCTTC

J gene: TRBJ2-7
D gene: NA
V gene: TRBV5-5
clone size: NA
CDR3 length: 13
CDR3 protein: CASSIVPTGEQYF
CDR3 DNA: TGTGCCAGCAGCATAGTCCCGACGGGCGAGCAGTACTTC

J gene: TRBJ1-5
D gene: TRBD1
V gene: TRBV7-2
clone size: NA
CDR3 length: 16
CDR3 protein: CASSLVGTGLNQPQHF
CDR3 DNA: TGTGCCAGCAGCTTAGTCGGGACAGGGTTGAATCAGCCCCAGCATTTT

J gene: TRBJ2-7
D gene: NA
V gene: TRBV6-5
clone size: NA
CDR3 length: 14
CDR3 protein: CASSYSAGSYEQYF
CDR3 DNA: TGTGCCAGCAGTTACTCGGCGGGATCCTACGAGCAGTACTTC

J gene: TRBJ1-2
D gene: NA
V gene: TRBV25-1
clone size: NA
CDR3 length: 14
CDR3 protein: CASSGTPNRPGYTF
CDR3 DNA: TGTGCCAGCAGCGGGACTCCCAACCGGCCTGGCTACACCTTC

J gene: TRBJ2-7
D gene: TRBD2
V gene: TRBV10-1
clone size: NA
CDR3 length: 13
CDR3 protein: CASRPGLAGEQYF
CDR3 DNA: TGCGCCAGCAGACCGGGACTAGCGGGGGAGCAGTACTTC

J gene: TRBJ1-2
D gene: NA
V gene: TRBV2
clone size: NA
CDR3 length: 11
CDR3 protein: CASTGDYGYTF
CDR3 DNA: TGTGCCAGCACCGGAGACTATGGCTACACCTTC

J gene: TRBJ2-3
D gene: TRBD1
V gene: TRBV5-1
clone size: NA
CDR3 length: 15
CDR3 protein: CASSLSGGYGDTQYF
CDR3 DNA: TGCGCCAGCAGCTTATCAGGGGGCTACGGAGATACGCAGTATTTT

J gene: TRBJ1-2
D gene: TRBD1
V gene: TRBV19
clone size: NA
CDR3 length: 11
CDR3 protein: CATRTGQGYTF
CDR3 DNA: TGTGCCACCAGGACAGGGCAGGGCTACACCTTC

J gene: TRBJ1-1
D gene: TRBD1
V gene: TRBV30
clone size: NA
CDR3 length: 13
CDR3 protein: CAWNYRGNTEAFF
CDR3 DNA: TGTGCCTGGAACTACAGGGGGAACACTGAAGCTTTCTTT

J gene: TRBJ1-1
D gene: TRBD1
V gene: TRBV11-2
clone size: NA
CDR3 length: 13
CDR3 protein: CASSGQLGTEAFF
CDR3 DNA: TGTGCCAGCTCGGGACAGTTGGGCACTGAAGCTTTCTTT

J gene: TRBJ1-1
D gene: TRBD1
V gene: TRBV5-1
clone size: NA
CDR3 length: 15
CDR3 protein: CASSSGQGGNTEAFF
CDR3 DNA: TGCGCCAGCAGCTCCGGACAGGGAGGAAACACTGAAGCTTTCTTT

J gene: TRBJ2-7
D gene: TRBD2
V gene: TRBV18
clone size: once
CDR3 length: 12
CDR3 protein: CASSPGGNEQYF
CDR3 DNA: TGTGCCAGCTCCCCCGGGGGGAACGAGCAGTACTTC

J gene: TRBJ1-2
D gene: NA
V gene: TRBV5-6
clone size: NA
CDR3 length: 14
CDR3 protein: CASSLDGSHAGYTF
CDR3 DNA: TGTGCCAGCAGCTTAGACGGCTCGCATGCGGGCTACACCTTC

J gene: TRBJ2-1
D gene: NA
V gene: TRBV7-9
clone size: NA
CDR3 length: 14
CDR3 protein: CASSHLRERNEQFF
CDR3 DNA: TGTGCCAGCAGCCACCTCCGGGAGAGGAATGAGCAGTTCTTC

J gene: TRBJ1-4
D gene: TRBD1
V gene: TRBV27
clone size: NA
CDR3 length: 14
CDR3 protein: CASSLYTGGEKLFF
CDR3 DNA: TGTGCCAGCAGTCTATATACAGGGGGGGAAAAACTGTTTTTT

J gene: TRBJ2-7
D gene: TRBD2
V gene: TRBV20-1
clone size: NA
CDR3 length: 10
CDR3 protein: CSALGGEQYF
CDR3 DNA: TGCAGTGCGCTGGGGGGGGAGCAGTACTTC